One sample yielded the 30 T cell receptor beta chains listed below, sequenced in a study of molecular identifiers for immune sequencing clone quantification. One entry per CDR3 protein results from TCRdb running MiXCR on the PCR reads. The data show roughly 97,000 distinct CDR3 sequences, 20% to 25% seen once. The sample consisted of naive CD8+ T cells from blood, with Jurkat cell RNA spiked in. Subset noted: FACS-sorted CD8+CD4-CCR7+CD45RA+ naive T cells. The receptor source for this set is a human donor in good health. Some libraries in this study had Jurkat cell RNA spiked in.

This clonotype has at least ten counts. The J gene is TRBJ2-6, the V gene TRBV5-4; TRBD2 aligns across 9 bases. J gave up 4 bases and V 3 bases, and 14 bases lay outside the gene matches. The CDR3 runs to 19 residues. CDR1 and CDR2 (germline): SGHNT, YYREEE (reference sequence). The CDR3: CASSSQEPGLAAGANVLTF. The DNA of the CDR3 is TGTGCCAGCAGCTCCCAAGAACCGGGACTAGCAGCCGGGGCCAACGTCCTGACTTTC.

This clonotype was seen ten or more times. This chain uses TRBV7-9 with TRBJ1-1, with no clear D. Looked up from germline, CDR1 is SEHNR and CDR2 is FQNEAQ (reference sequence). The CDR3 extends over 12 amino acids. V shed 3 bases and J shed 2 bases, with 4 bases lying between them. As DNA, the CDR3 is TGTGCCAGCAGCTTTGGCAACACTGAAGCTTTCTTT. Translation: CASSFGNTEAFF.

This clonotype has ten or more counts. The chain couples TRBV28 to TRBJ1-1; 11 nucleotides match TRBD1. Germline lookup yields CDR1 MDHEN and CDR2 SYDVKM. CDR3 length: 15 residues. V lost 6 bases, J lost 1 base, and 4 bases stayed unmatched. The CDR3 is CASRWDRGSNTEAFF. DNA for the CDR3: TGTGCCAGCAGATGGGACAGGGGGTCGAACACTGAAGCTTTCTTT.

This clonotype was counted at least ten times. The chain recombines TRBV5-1 with TRBJ2-3; TRBD1 matches 9 bases. CDR1 and CDR2 from the germline V gene are SGHRS and YFSETQ. V lost 4 bases to trimming and J lost 1 base; unmatched junction nucleotides: 7. The CDR3 totals 16 residues. CDR3: CASSLEQGAGTDTQYF. CDR3 nucleotide sequence: TGCGCCAGCAGCCTAGAACAGGGGGCCGGCACAGATACGCAGTATTTT.

Concerning this clonotype itself: This may be a read error: a much more frequent sequence differs by one nucleotide. Lacking the conserved final phenylalanine or tryptophan, this CDR3 likely reflects a read error. The V and J genes are TRBV4-3 and TRBJ2-7; 8 bases match TRBD1. The J segment lost 2 bases and the V segment lost 0 bases, leaving 9 bases of the junction unmatched. The germline CDR1 and CDR2 sequences are LGHNA and YSLEER. The CDR3 consists of 17 residues. The CDR3 DNA sequence: TGCGCCAGCAGCCAAGATCTCACGCGGACAGGGACCTACGAGCAGTACTCC. This translates into CASSQDLTRTGTYEQYS.

Ten or more counts support this clonotype. The V and J genes are TRBV28 and TRBJ1-5; D may be TRBD1 (5 bases). This CDR3 has 13 residues. Germline V gene sequence: CDR1 MDHEN, CDR2 SYDVKM. V dropped 5 bases and J dropped 6 bases, with 11 bases sitting between them. The CDR3 nucleotides read TGTGCCAGCAGTACGGCAGGGAGTCAGCCCCAGCATTTT. As protein: CASSTAGSQPQHF.

This clonotype came up a few times. CDR3 amino acids: CSVDTTGVGGYTF. Written as DNA, the CDR3 is TGCAGCGTTGATACGACAGGGGTAGGTGGCTACACCTTC. This chain joins TRBV29-1 and TRBJ1-2; TRBD1 agrees at 8 bases. After removal of 3 bases from V and 7 bases from J, the junction contained 7 bases not matched to a gene. Per germline, CDR1 SQVTM and CDR2 ANQGSEA. This CDR3 spans 13 amino acids.

In the case of this clonotype: It may be a read error: a sequence one base away is much more abundant. V and J are TRBV29-1 and TRBJ2-1, with no clear D. The germline gives CDR1 SQVTM, CDR2 ANQGSEA. This CDR3 contains 16 residues. Trimming shortened V by 4 bases and J by 5 bases, and 21 bases separated the two germline ends. The CDR3, as DNA: TGCAGCGTTGCGGGTAAACACCTCACCCCTGACAATGAGCAGTTCTTC. Its protein is CSVAGKHLTPDNEQFF.

Remarks on this clonotype: This could be a read error, since a much larger clone is one nucleotide away. Because the CDR3 is missing its conserved closing phenylalanine or tryptophan, this is likely a read error. This chain connects TRBV6-5 to TRBJ1-1, with D possibly TRBD1 on 5 matching bases. CDR3 length: 13 residues. V lost 9 bases, J lost 1 base, and 12 bases lay in between. CDR1 and CDR2 (germline): MNHEY, SVGAGI. In DNA, the CDR3 is TGTGCCAGAAATACGGGGACGAACACTGAAGCTTTCTCT. This sequence encodes CARNTGTNTEAFS.

This clonotype came up many times. J is TRBJ2-3 and V is TRBV12-3 or TRBV12-4; D ambiguous. This CDR3 has 12 amino acids. Trimming took 7 bases from V and 6 from J, leaving 11 bases between them. The CDR3 DNA follows: TGTGCCAGCACCCCGCCGGACGATACGCAGTATTTT. Translating it yields CASTPPDDTQYF.

This clonotype occurred many times. J is TRBJ2-1 and V is TRBV15; perhaps TRBD2 as D (5 bases). The germline V and J ends were trimmed by 0 bases and 2 bases, with 11 bases remaining between them. The CDR3 runs 16 residues. Germline values: CDR1 LNHNV, CDR2 YYDKDF (reference sequence). CDR3 in DNA: TGTGCCACCAGCAGAGATTCTGCGGGTCCCTACAATGAGCAGTTCTTC. Residues: CATSRDSAGPYNEQFF.

This clonotype was seen at least ten times. The chain employs TRBV12-3 or TRBV12-4 and TRBJ2-3; 12 nucleotides line up with TRBD1. The CDR3 is 20 residues long. Trimming removed 5 bases from V and 0 bases from J; junction bases left unmatched: 15. The CDR3 coding sequence is TGTGCCAGCAGTAACCCACCCGGGACAGGGGGCGGGGGTAGCACAGATACGCAGTATTTT. It encodes CASSNPPGTGGGGSTDTQYF.

V gene TRBV27 combines with J gene TRBJ2-1, with 7 bases that match TRBD2. This CDR3 has 15 amino acids. In germline, CDR1 is MNHEY, CDR2 SMNVEV (reference sequence). With 7 bases clipped from V and 7 bases from J, the junction kept 13 bases outside the gene matches. CDR3 sequence: CASTPGPGGTNEQFF. The CDR3 DNA is TGTGCCAGCACTCCCGGCCCGGGAGGAACTAATGAGCAGTTCTTC.

This clonotype was observed a few times. One base away lies a much larger clone, so this may be a sequencing read error. The V and J genes are TRBV19 and TRBJ1-1; the D gene is possibly TRBD1 (5 bases). This CDR3 contains 13 residues. Germline loops: CDR1 LNHDA, CDR2 SQIVND (reference sequence). The CDR3: CASSPNGGTEASF. The CDR3 coding sequence is TGTGCCAGTAGTCCAAACGGGGGAACTGAAGCTTCCTTT.

This clonotype was seen at least ten times. The genes are TRBV6-6 and TRBJ2-7, with 8 bases lining up with TRBD2. Germline V gene lookup returns CDR1 MNHNY and CDR2 SVGAGI (reference sequence). This CDR3 region has 14 residues. The V gene end was trimmed by 3 bases and the J gene end by 1 base; junction bases not matched to a gene: 2. The CDR3 DNA follows: TGTGCCAGCAGTTATCTAGCGGGTTCCTACGAGCAGTACTTC. It is translated as CASSYLAGSYEQYF.

This clonotype was seen at least ten times. The V call is TRBV10-2, the J call TRBJ1-5, with D possibly TRBD1 on 6 matching bases. In germline, CDR1 is WSHSY, CDR2 SAAADI. The V end was cut by 5 bases, the J end by 0 bases, with 8 bases between. CDR3 length equals 14 residues. The CDR3 reads CASSTGFSNQPQHF. CDR3 coding DNA: TGCGCCAGCAGTACAGGGTTTAGCAATCAGCCCCAGCATTTT.

This clonotype was picked up many times. This chain connects TRBV12-3 or TRBV12-4 to TRBJ2-3; D unclear. Deletions cut 5 bases from V and 2 bases from J, with 14 bases between. The CDR3 covers 15 residues. The CDR3 DNA sequence: TGTGCCAGCAGTGCCCTGGACGGAAACACAGATACGCAGTATTTT. The encoded protein is CASSALDGNTDTQYF.

The V gene is TRBV11-3, the J gene TRBJ2-3; 9 nucleotides match TRBD1. Germline lookup yields CDR1 SGHNT and CDR2 YENEEA. J lost 3 bases, V lost 5 bases, and 3 bases had no gene match. The CDR3 loop spans 14 amino acids. CDR3 residues: CASSRTGETDTQYF. The CDR3 DNA reads TGTGCCAGCAGCAGGACAGGGGAGACAGATACGCAGTATTTT.

This clonotype was found many times. The CDR3 region is CASSLEGRPQETQYF. The CDR3 DNA reads TGTGCCAGCAGTTTAGAGGGTAGGCCTCAAGAGACCCAGTACTTC. The chain links TRBV28 to TRBJ2-5; D might be TRBD2 (5 bases). V lost 2 bases and J 2 bases, leaving 12 bases between the germline ends. From germline, CDR1 is MDHEN and CDR2 SYDVKM. The CDR3 contains 15 residues.

A remark on this clonotype: This could be a read error, since a much larger clone is one nucleotide away. Since no conserved phenylalanine or tryptophan closes the CDR3, a read error is the likely cause. The rearrangement joins TRBV27 to TRBJ2-3; D gene unclear. CDR1 is MNHEY and CDR2 is SMNVEV in the germline V gene (reference sequence). Trimming left V 5 bases short and J 1 base short, with 16 bases between. The length of the CDR3 is 16 residues. CDR3 DNA: TGTGCCAGCAGTACCGGAGATAATTCTGGCACAGATACGCAGTATTTA. It yields the protein CASSTGDNSGTDTQYL.

Worth noting for this clonotype: It may be a read error: a sequence one base away is much more abundant. The conserved closing phenylalanine or tryptophan is absent in this CDR3, likely reflecting a read error. This chain links TRBV7-9 with TRBJ1-5, with 7 bases that match TRBD1. Germline V CDR1 and CDR2: SEHNR, FQNEAQ (reference sequence). The CDR3 spans 14 residues. V was clipped by 5 bases and J by 3 bases; unmatched bases: 4. CDR3 sequence: CASSLGQHNQPQHL. DNA for the CDR3: TGTGCCAGCAGCCTGGGACAGCACAATCAGCCCCAGCATCTT.

A remark on this clonotype: A much larger clonotype is one base distant, so this may be a read error. The rearrangement links TRBV2 to TRBJ2-4; possibly TRBD1 for D (6 bases). CDR1 is SNHLY, CDR2 FYNNEI, per germline. The CDR3 loop spans 14 amino acids. The ends were cut back, 6 bases at V and 5 bases at J, with 14 bases in the middle. CDR3 bases: TGTGCCAGCAGGGCTGGACAGTGCGAAAACATTCAGTACTTC. This gives the protein CASRAGQCENIQYF.

This clonotype was counted many times. The chain has TRBV6-6 and TRBJ2-3; 9 bases line up with TRBD2. V was clipped by 2 bases and J by 2 bases; unmatched bases: 5. The CDR3 sequence is 16 residues long. CDR1 and CDR2 from the germline V gene are MNHNY and SVGAGI (reference sequence). CDR3 protein: CASSYGRTSDTDTQYF. DNA of the CDR3: TGTGCCAGCAGTTACGGGCGGACTAGCGACACAGATACGCAGTATTTT.

In this sample, this clonotype turned up a few times. The chain combines TRBV4-1 with TRBJ2-1; D perhaps matches TRBD1 (6 bases). CDR1 MGHRA and CDR2 YSYEKL come from the germline V gene. The CDR3 length is 19 residues. The germline V and J ends were trimmed by 0 bases and 0 bases, with 18 bases remaining between them. CDR3: CASSQDQGTGIYSYNEQFF. DNA for the CDR3: TGCGCCAGCAGCCAAGACCAGGGGACGGGAATTTACTCCTACAATGAGCAGTTCTTC.

Of note for this clonotype: It may be a read error: a sequence one base away is much more abundant. The chain combines TRBV4-1 with TRBJ1-2, with D possibly being TRBD1 (6 bases). In germline, CDR1 is MGHRA, CDR2 YSYEKL. Deletions cut 4 bases from V and 8 bases from J, with 17 bases between. The CDR3 is made up of 14 amino acids. In DNA form, the CDR3 reads TGCGCCAGCAGCCCAATCGCAGGGGCAGGAGGCTACACCTTC. Protein: CASSPIAGAGGYTF.

This clonotype turned up a few times. The genes are TRBV27 and TRBJ2-7; 11 bases match TRBD2. The V segment lost 6 bases and the J segment 5 bases; nucleotides outside the gene matches: 9. The CDR3 contains 15 residues. Per the germline V gene, CDR1 is MNHEY and CDR2 is SMNVEV (reference sequence). The CDR3 sequence: CASRKFGTSGDEQYF. In DNA form, the CDR3 reads TGTGCCAGCAGGAAATTCGGGACTAGCGGCGACGAGCAGTACTTC.

The V gene is TRBV6-2 or TRBV6-3, the J gene TRBJ2-4; either TRBD1 or TRBD2 may supply D (5 bases each). The CDR3 is 13 amino acids. V gave up 0 bases and J gave up 8 bases, with 8 bases separating them. Germline lookup yields CDR1 MNHEY and CDR2 SVGEGT. The CDR3 bases are TGTGCCAGCAGTTACTCCCTGGGGGACATTCAGTACTTC. It is translated as CASSYSLGDIQYF.

This clonotype has at least ten counts. V usage is TRBV6-5 and J usage is TRBJ1-1, with D tentatively TRBD1 (5 bases). CDR1 is MNHEY and CDR2 is SVGAGI in the germline V gene. The CDR3 loop spans 17 amino acids. Trimming removed 6 bases from V and 0 bases from J, with 20 bases in between. The CDR3 DNA is TGTGCCAGCAGCTTATCCCCGACAGACCTATTGAACACTGAAGCTTTCTTT. As protein: CASSLSPTDLLNTEAFF.

On this clonotype: Possible read error: a much larger clone is one base away. The chain links TRBV9 to TRBJ2-5; D is possibly TRBD1 (6 bases). Germline V gene lookup returns CDR1 SGDLS and CDR2 YYNGEE. The CDR3 contains 14 residues. The CDR3, as DNA: TGTGCCAGCAGCGGGACGGGACACCAAGTGACCCAGTACTTC. Protein sequence: CASSGTGHQVTQYF.

This clonotype was counted many times. This chain connects TRBV4-1 to TRBJ2-1; D is undetermined. CDR1 is MGHRA, CDR2 YSYEKL, per germline. The ends were cut back, 4 bases at V and 7 bases at J, with 11 bases in the middle. The CDR3 is 13 amino acids. The CDR3, as DNA: TGCGCCAGCAGCCTGGAAGCACCTAATGAGCAGTTCTTC. The encoded protein is CASSLEAPNEQFF.